The 3 T cell receptor beta chains below were found in one sample sequenced in a study of Ad26.COV2.S vaccination and SARS-CoV-2 variants. Produced via immunoSEQ multiplex PCR; TCRdb's table is partial and in-frame only. The sample yields 350,000 to 500,000 clones, about 90% seen once. The treatment is: around 19 received Ad26.COV2.S at low or high dose, single or two shots; several received placebo; per-sample allocation not given. Following the first vaccine or placebo injection, samples were taken on day 63. Sequencing was performed on peripheral blood, taken in a trial of Ad26.COV2.S vaccine versus placebo. The receptor source for this set is a person aged 18 to 65 who received the Ad26.COV2.S COVID-19 vaccine or a placebo.

The J gene is TRBJ1-1, the V gene TRBV6-2 or TRBV6-3, with D unclear. Germline loops: CDR1 MNHEY, CDR2 SVGEGT. V lost 1 base, J lost 5 bases, and 5 bases lay in between. The CDR3 extends over 12 amino acids. The CDR3 loop is CASSYWGTEAFF. As DNA, the CDR3 is TGTGCCAGCAGTTACTGGGGTACTGAAGCTTTCTTT.

The chain uses TRBV19 and TRBJ1-2; tentative D call: TRBD1 (6 bases). The CDR3 totals 14 residues. The germline V gene encodes CDR1 LNHDA and CDR2 SQIVND (reference sequence). The V and J ends lost 5 bases and 0 bases respectively, with 10 bases between them. The CDR3 sequence is CASSWTEANYGYTF. Written as DNA, the CDR3 is TGTGCCAGTAGTTGGACAGAAGCTAACTATGGCTACACCTTC.

The chain couples TRBV11-3 to TRBJ2-1; 8 bases fit TRBD2. CDR3 length: 17 residues. CDR1 is SGHNT, CDR2 YENEEA, per germline. Germline trimming cut 1 base from V and 8 bases from J; bases unmatched to any gene: 13. In DNA, the CDR3 is TGTGCCAGCAGCTTAGGCCTGGGACTAGTTCCTTCCTATGAGCAGTTCTTC. Translation gives CASSLGLGLVPSYEQFF. Combining the CDR3 with reference TRBV11-3 and TRBJ2-1 gives the whole variable domain EAGVVQSPRYKIIEKKQPVAFWCNPISGHNTLYWYLQNLGQGPELLIRYENEEAVDDSQLPKDRFSAERLKGVDSTLKIQPAELGDSAVYLCASSLGLGLVPSYEQFFGPGTRLTVL.